This T cell receptor (beta chain) was observed in a study of T-cell memory formation after mild COVID-19. Study findings and constraints: Day 15 to 85 contracting clones showed balanced CD4/CD8; later expanders leaned CD4+.

Many counts were recorded for this clonotype. As yet, its antigen is unknown. TCRdb used MiXCR to reprocess the 5' RACE reads, holding one entry per CDR3 protein. This repertoire shows about 310,000 distinct CDR3 sequences, about 16% found once; its top ten account for over 20%. The CDR3 loop spans 14 amino acids. Trimming left V 7 bases short and J 0 bases short, with 13 bases between. Sequencing was performed on PBMCs or a T cell subset sorted from them (not recorded which). The sequence derives from a man younger than 30 who had mild COVID-19 (a few samples of this study predate the infection). Cell type and time point are not known. The V gene is TRBV12-3 or TRBV12-4, the J gene TRBJ2-7, with D tentatively TRBD1 or TRBD2 (5 bases each). CDR3 amino acids: CASNFKGSSYEQYF. The CDR3 nucleotides read TGTGCCAGCAATTTTAAGGGGAGCTCCTACGAGCAGTACTTC.